The 28 T cell receptor beta chains given below trace back to one sample, sequenced in a study of early T cells in non-severe SARS-CoV-2 infection (dated by TCRdb to the early 2020s). Library preparation used 5' RACE. The listed sequencing device is NextSeq 500. TCRdb applied fastp at Q25 and MiXCR to the public reads, then kept only in-frame beta chains. For every CDR3 protein sequence, its rows merge into one entry that carries the most common genes and DNA. The sample table holds more than 30,000 distinct CDR3 sequences, of which roughly 7.1% were seen once. The top ten clonotypes cover about 13% of the sample. The specimen was whole blood, collected at baseline. Receptors originate from an adult who was a healthcare worker with PCR-confirmed SARS-CoV-2 infection or an uninfected control (not recorded which).

This clonotype was counted many times. The J gene is TRBJ2-1, the V gene TRBV11-3; tentatively, D is TRBD2 (5 bases). V lost 4 bases, J lost 6 bases, and 10 bases lay in between. This CDR3 contains 13 residues. The germline V gene has CDR1 SGHNT and CDR2 YENEEA. DNA of the CDR3: TGTGCCAGCAGCTCATCTAGCCTCAATGAGCAGTTCTTC. It codes for CASSSSSLNEQFF.

This clonotype was seen a few times. The CDR3 loop is CASSQLGTGYTF. The CDR3 DNA reads as TGTGCCAGCAGCCAGTTAGGGACTGGCTACACCTTC. V usage is TRBV14 and J usage is TRBJ1-2, with TRBD1 as a possible D gene (5 bases). CDR3 length equals 12 residues. Germline V lookup: CDR1 SGHDN, CDR2 FVKESK. V gave up 3 bases and J gave up 7 bases, with 9 bases separating them.

A few counts support this clonotype. The chain is built from TRBV5-1 and TRBJ2-3; 8 nucleotides agree with TRBD2. CDR3 size: 15 residues. Germline-derived CDR1 and CDR2 are SGHRS and YFSETQ. V lost 4 bases, J lost 0 bases, and 4 bases stayed unmatched. CDR3 DNA sequence: TGCGCCAGCAGCGTTAGCGGGACAAGCACAGATACGCAGTATTTT. Protein: CASSVSGTSTDTQYF.

This chain connects TRBV6-1 to TRBJ1-3; D is ambiguous. CDR1 is MNHNS, CDR2 SASEGT, per germline. This CDR3 region has 16 residues. V lost 0 bases to trimming and J lost 0 bases, with 9 bases between them. CDR3 in amino acids: CASSEALVLSGNTIYF. As DNA, the CDR3 is TGTGCCAGCAGTGAAGCATTGGTTCTCTCTGGAAACACCATATATTTT.

The chain employs TRBV9 and TRBJ2-3, with D possibly TRBD2 on 6 matching bases. V lost 0 bases and J 2 bases, leaving 10 bases between the germline ends. Germline values: CDR1 SGDLS, CDR2 YYNGEE. This CDR3 spans 15 amino acids. CDR3 residues: CASSVDAGITDTQYF. The CDR3 nucleotides read TGTGCCAGCAGCGTAGACGCGGGAATCACAGATACGCAGTATTTT.

There are a few counts of this clonotype. This chain uses TRBV24-1 with TRBJ2-6; the match to TRBD1 covers 7 bases. V was pared by 4 bases and J by 2 bases, with 7 bases of the junction left unmatched. In germline, CDR1 is KGHDR, CDR2 SFDVKD. This CDR3 comprises 17 residues. CDR3 sequence: CATSEPQGVTGANVLTF. CDR3 sequence (DNA): TGTGCCACCAGTGAGCCCCAGGGGGTTACTGGGGCCAACGTCCTGACTTTC.

This clonotype has at least ten counts. The chain joins TRBV20-1 to TRBJ2-5; 10 nucleotides align to TRBD2. Germline CDR1 is DFQATT and CDR2 is SNEGSKA (reference sequence). The V segment lost 6 bases and the J segment 5 bases; nucleotides outside the gene matches: 12. This CDR3 is built from 15 residues. Written as DNA, the CDR3 is TGCAGTGCCGGTGGAAGTAGCGGGAGGTCGGAGACCCAGTACTTC. Translation gives CSAGGSSGRSETQYF.

This clonotype was picked up a small number of times. The genes are TRBV20-1 and TRBJ2-7; tentatively, D is TRBD2 (6 bases). CDR3 length equals 16 residues. Trimming removed 6 bases at V and 2 bases at J, with 23 bases between. Germline assignment: CDR1 DFQATT and CDR2 SNEGSKA (reference sequence). In nucleotides, the CDR3 is TGCAGTGCGAGGGGCATCGCGGCTAGCGAGACCTACGAGCAGTACTTC. It codes for CSARGIAASETYEQYF.

In this sample, this clonotype turned up many times. The chain recombines TRBV28 with TRBJ2-1, with D perhaps matching TRBD2 (6 bases). The CDR3 totals 10 residues. Germline assignment: CDR1 MDHEN and CDR2 SYDVKM. Trimming cost V 7 bases and J 8 bases, with 6 bases left between them. CDR3 nucleotide sequence: TGTGCCAGCACGGGGGATGAGCAGTTCTTC. Translation: CASTGDEQFF. The variable domain in full, with the rest retrieved from reference TRBV28 and TRBJ2-1, is DVKVTQSSRYLVKRTGEKVFLECVQDMDHENMFWYRQDPGLGLRLIYFSYDVKMKEKGDIPEGYSVSREKKERFSLILESASTNQTSMYLCASTGDEQFFGPGTRLTVL.

In its sample, this clonotype was seen a few times. The genes are TRBV29-1 and TRBJ2-1, with D possibly matching TRBD2 (5 bases). Per the germline V gene, CDR1 is SQVTM and CDR2 is ANQGSEA. The CDR3 length is 14 residues. With 2 bases removed from V and 2 bases from J, the gap between germline ends came to 10 bases. This CDR3 reads CSVERGVAYNEQFF. The CDR3 DNA sequence: TGCAGCGTTGAACGGGGAGTCGCCTACAATGAGCAGTTCTTC.

The rearrangement links TRBV9 to TRBJ2-3; tentatively, D is TRBD2 (5 bases). The germline CDR1 and CDR2 sequences are SGDLS and YYNGEE. Trimming removed 0 bases from V and 6 bases from J, with 14 bases in between. CDR3 size: 15 residues. The CDR3 region is CASSVALGPGDTQYF. The DNA for the CDR3 is TGTGCCAGCAGCGTAGCTCTGGGCCCGGGGGATACGCAGTATTTT.

This clonotype was counted only a few times. This chain joins TRBV20-1 and TRBJ2-7; unclear D gene. Germline loops: CDR1 DFQATT, CDR2 SNEGSKA (reference sequence). This CDR3 is built from 14 residues. The CDR3 loop reads CSAHSFHSGYEQYF. CDR3 DNA: TGCAGCGCCCACAGTTTCCACTCTGGTTACGAGCAGTACTTC.

This chain links TRBV19 with TRBJ2-3, with 9 bases fitting TRBD2. CDR3 length: 14 residues. Germline values: CDR1 LNHDA, CDR2 SQIVND (reference sequence). J was trimmed by 4 bases and V by 7 bases; bases with no gene match: 6. The CDR3 DNA sequence: TGTGCCAGTACCCCGGGACTAGCTCCAGATACGCAGTATTTT. Residues: CASTPGLAPDTQYF.

This clonotype came up many times. This chain uses TRBV6-5 with TRBJ2-3; 8 positions match TRBD2. Trimming removed 6 bases from V and 6 bases from J; junction bases left unmatched: 11. The CDR3 length is 15 residues. Germline V lookup: CDR1 MNHEY, CDR2 SVGAGI. The CDR3 reads CASRPRAGGPDTQYF. In DNA, the CDR3 is TGTGCCAGCAGGCCCCGGGCGGGAGGCCCTGATACGCAGTATTTT.

This rearrangement joins TRBV20-1 to TRBJ1-5, with TRBD1 as a possible D gene (5 bases). V lost 6 bases and J lost 6, with 15 bases in between. Looked up from germline, CDR1 is DFQATT and CDR2 is SNEGSKA (reference sequence). CDR3 length: 13 residues. CDR3 sequence reads: CSAQLAGVQPQHF. The CDR3 DNA reads as TGCAGTGCCCAACTCGCGGGGGTTCAGCCCCAGCATTTT.

This clonotype was seen ten or more times. The chain joins TRBV27 to TRBJ1-5, with 8 bases that match TRBD1. The CDR3 has 15 residues. In germline, CDR1 is MNHEY, CDR2 SMNVEV (reference sequence). With 5 bases clipped from V and 0 bases from J, the junction kept 3 bases outside the gene matches. CDR3 region: CASSTGGNSNQPQHF. The CDR3 DNA reads as TGTGCCAGCAGTACAGGGGGGAATAGCAATCAGCCCCAGCATTTT.

The sample holds a few counts of this clonotype. The J gene is TRBJ2-3, the V gene TRBV13, with D possibly TRBD1 on 5 matching bases. In germline, CDR1 is PRHDT, CDR2 FYEKMQ (reference sequence). Trimming shortened V by 2 bases and J by 3 bases, and 6 bases separated the two germline ends. The CDR3 is 13 residues long. The CDR3: CASSLRTTDTQYF. The CDR3 nucleotides are TGTGCCAGCAGCTTAAGGACAACAGATACGCAGTATTTT. The entire variable domain, with the rest obtained from reference TRBV13 and TRBJ2-3, is as follows: AAGVIQSPRHLIKEKRETATLKCYPIPRHDTVYWYQQGPGQDPQFLISFYEKMQSDKGSIPDRFSAQQFSDYHSELNMSSLELGDSALYFCASSLRTTDTQYFGPGTRLTVL.

This clonotype has ten or more counts. V is TRBV20-1 and J is TRBJ2-1; D is undetermined. Germline values: CDR1 DFQATT, CDR2 SNEGSKA (reference sequence). The CDR3 totals 11 residues. The V end was cut by 1 base, the J end by 10 bases, with 8 bases between. The CDR3 loop reads CSARAVGEQFF. The CDR3 nucleotides read TGCAGTGCTAGAGCGGTGGGCGAGCAGTTCTTC.

This clonotype was observed a few times. The chain combines TRBV6-6 with TRBJ2-3; 10 bases fit TRBD2. The CDR3 is made up of 14 amino acids. Germline trimming cut 9 bases from V and 4 bases from J; bases unmatched to any gene: 7. Looked up from germline, CDR1 is MNHNY and CDR2 is SVGAGI (reference sequence). CDR3 nucleotide sequence: TGTGCCAGTTTGCTAGCGGGAGTTCCAGATACGCAGTATTTT. Translated: CASLLAGVPDTQYF.

This clonotype has just a few counts. The rearrangement links TRBV6-1 to TRBJ2-3, with TRBD2 identical over 8 bases. The CDR3 is made up of 16 amino acids. V was pared by 3 bases and J by 0 bases, with 5 bases of the junction left unmatched. The germline V gene encodes CDR1 MNHNS and CDR2 SASEGT. In nucleotides, the CDR3 is TGTGCCAGCAGTGAGTCTAGCGGGTTGAGCACAGATACGCAGTATTTT. Its protein is CASSESSGLSTDTQYF.

In its sample, this clonotype was seen a few times. The V gene is TRBV10-3, the J gene TRBJ2-3; possibly TRBD1 or TRBD2 for D (5 bases each). V was pared by 10 bases and J by 6 bases, with 20 bases between. The CDR3 consists of 14 residues. The germline V gene has CDR1 ENHRY and CDR2 SYGVKD. The CDR3 region has the DNA TGTGCCACCGGCTCGGGCCTGGGGGTGGATACGCAGTATTTT. Translated, it gives CATGSGLGVDTQYF.

The chain joins TRBV18 to TRBJ2-2; D is unresolved. The germline V gene has CDR1 KGHSH and CDR2 LQKENI. V was shortened by 4 bases and J by 0 bases, with 6 bases between the two germline ends. The CDR3 totals 14 residues. CDR3 coding DNA: TGTGCCAGCTCACTTCAGACGAACACCGGGGAGCTGTTTTTT. It yields the protein CASSLQTNTGELFF. The variable domain in full, with the rest retrieved from reference TRBV18 and TRBJ2-2, is NAGVMQNPRHLVRRRGQEARLRCSPMKGHSHVYWYRQLPEEGLKFMVYLQKENIIDESGMPKERFSAEFPKEGPSILRIQQVVRGDSAAYFCASSLQTNTGELFFGEGSRLTVL.

This clonotype was seen only a few times. The chain uses TRBV29-1 and TRBJ2-1; D is possibly TRBD1 (6 bases). Germline V CDR1 and CDR2: SQVTM, ANQGSEA. V gave up 7 bases and J gave up 5 bases, with 15 bases separating them. CDR3 length: 13 amino acids. The DNA of the CDR3 is TGCAGCGCGACAGGAATGGGGAACAATGAGCAGTTCTTC. Its translation: CSATGMGNNEQFF.

The chain uses TRBV6-5 and TRBJ2-7; 10 nucleotides align to TRBD1. This CDR3 comprises 18 residues. Germline values: CDR1 MNHEY, CDR2 SVGAGI. The V and J ends lost 5 bases and 6 bases, in that order; junction bases with no gene match: 19. CDR3 DNA: TGTGCCAGCAGTGGGACAGGGGTTTGGGCGGGATATGAGGCCGAGCAGTACTTC. This codes for CASSGTGVWAGYEAEQYF.

This clonotype has just a few counts. For the CDR3, the DNA is TGTGCCAGCAGCTTGGGACTAGCGGACACAGATACGCAGTATTTT. Translating it yields CASSLGLADTDTQYF. J is TRBJ2-3 and V is TRBV7-2; 11 bases fit TRBD2. There are 15 residues in the CDR3. The junction had 1 base not matched to a gene; V was cut back by 3 bases and J by 2 bases. The germline CDR1 and CDR2 sequences are SGHTA and FQGNSA.

The sample holds many counts of this clonotype. CDR3 DNA sequence: TGTGCCAGCAGGGACCAATACAATGAGCAGTTCTTC. Its translation: CASRDQYNEQFF. V and J are TRBV2 and TRBJ2-1; D unclear. V lost 6 bases and J 4 bases, leaving 7 bases between the germline ends. CDR3 length: 12 residues. The germline gives CDR1 SNHLY, CDR2 FYNNEI.

This clonotype was counted many times. At one boundary the junction diverges from the germline segment, which might be a read error. The chain combines TRBV5-1 with TRBJ2-1; maybe TRBD1 (6 bases). This CDR3 is built from 14 residues. The V gene's germline CDR1 is SGHRS and CDR2 YFSETQ. The CDR3 protein is CASRFVDGDNEQLF. The CDR3, as DNA: TGCGCCAGTCGATTCGTGGACGGGGACAATGAGCAGCTCTTC.

J is TRBJ1-4 and V is TRBV5-6; D gene ambiguous. Looked up from germline, CDR1 is SGHDT and CDR2 is YYEEEE. Trimming left V 0 bases short and J 7 bases short, with 10 bases between. This CDR3 contains 14 residues. Here the CDR3 reads CASSLEGFIEKLFF. The CDR3, as DNA: TGTGCCAGCAGCTTGGAAGGGTTTATTGAAAAACTGTTTTTT.